This T cell receptor (beta chain) was sequenced in a study of response to subunit inactivated influenza vaccine. MiXCR, run by TCRdb on the RT-PCR reads, gives a single entry per CDR3 protein. Of 560,000 or so distinct CDR3 sequences listed, 6.5% to 8% were seen once; the top ten hold 13%. Study outcomes and limitations: A suggestion made by the authors is that each seasonal influenza vaccination recruits few new T cells.

Note on this clonotype: Its specificity is unknown.

Germline loops: CDR1 MNHNY, CDR2 SVGAGI (reference sequence). This CDR3 is 13 amino acids long. Trimming took 4 bases from V and 6 from J, leaving 11 bases between them. The TCR comes from a man aged 50 to 69 who received an inactivated influenza vaccine. Here the sequenced sample was PBMCs from blood, taken less than 30 months after vaccination. The rearrangement joins TRBV6-6 to TRBJ2-3, with D possibly being TRBD2 (6 bases). DNA of the CDR3: TGTGCCAGCAGTTTGCGGGCGGGGGATACGCAGTATTTT. Translation gives CASSLRAGDTQYF.